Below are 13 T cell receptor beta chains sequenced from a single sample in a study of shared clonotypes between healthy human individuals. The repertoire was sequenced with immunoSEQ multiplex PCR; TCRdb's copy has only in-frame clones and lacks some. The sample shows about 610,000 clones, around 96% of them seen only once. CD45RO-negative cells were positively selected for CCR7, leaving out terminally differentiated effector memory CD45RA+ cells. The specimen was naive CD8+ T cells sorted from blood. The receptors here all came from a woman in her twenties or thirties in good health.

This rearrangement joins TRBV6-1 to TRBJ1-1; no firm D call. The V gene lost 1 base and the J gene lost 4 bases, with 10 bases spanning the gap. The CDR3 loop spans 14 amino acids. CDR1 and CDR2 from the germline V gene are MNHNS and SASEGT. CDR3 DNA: TGTGCCAGCAGTGAAGAAGGGTATGCCACTGAAGCTTTCTTT. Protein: CASSEEGYATEAFF.

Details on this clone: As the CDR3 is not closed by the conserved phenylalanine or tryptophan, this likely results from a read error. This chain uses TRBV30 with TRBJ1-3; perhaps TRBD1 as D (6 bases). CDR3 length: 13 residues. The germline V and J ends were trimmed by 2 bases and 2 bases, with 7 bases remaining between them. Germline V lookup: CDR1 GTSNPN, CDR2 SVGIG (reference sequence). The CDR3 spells CAWSPGAGNTIYS. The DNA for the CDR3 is TGTGCCTGGAGTCCAGGGGCTGGAAACACCATATATTCT.

Written as DNA, the CDR3 is TGTGCCAGCAGCTATTCCATGACAGGGGTAAGAACAGATACGCAGTATTTT. Amino acid sequence: CASSYSMTGVRTDTQYF. This chain links TRBV7-9 with TRBJ2-3; 8 nucleotides match TRBD1. V shed 4 bases and J 3 bases; nucleotides not matched to a gene: 12. CDR1 SEHNR and CDR2 FQNEAQ come from the germline V gene (reference sequence). This CDR3 spans 17 amino acids.

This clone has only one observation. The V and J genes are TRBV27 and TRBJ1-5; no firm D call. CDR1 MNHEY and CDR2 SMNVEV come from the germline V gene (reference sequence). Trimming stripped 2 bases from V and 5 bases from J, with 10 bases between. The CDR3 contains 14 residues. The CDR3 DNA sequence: TGTGCCAGCAGTTTACGCGCCAGATATCAGCCCCAGCATTTT. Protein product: CASSLRARYQPQHF.

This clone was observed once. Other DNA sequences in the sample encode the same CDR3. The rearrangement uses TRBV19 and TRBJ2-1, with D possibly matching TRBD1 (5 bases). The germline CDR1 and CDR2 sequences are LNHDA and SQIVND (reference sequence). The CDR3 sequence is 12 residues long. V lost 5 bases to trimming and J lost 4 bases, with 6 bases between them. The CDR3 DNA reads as TGTGCCAGTAGTTCAGGGTACAATGAGCAGTTCTTC. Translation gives CASSSGYNEQFF. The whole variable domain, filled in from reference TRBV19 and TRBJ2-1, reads DGGITQSPKYLFRKEGQNVTLSCEQNLNHDAMYWYRQDPGQGLRLIYYSQIVNDFQKGDIAEGYSVSREKKESFPLTVTSAQKNPTAFYLCASSSGYNEQFFGPGTRLTVL.

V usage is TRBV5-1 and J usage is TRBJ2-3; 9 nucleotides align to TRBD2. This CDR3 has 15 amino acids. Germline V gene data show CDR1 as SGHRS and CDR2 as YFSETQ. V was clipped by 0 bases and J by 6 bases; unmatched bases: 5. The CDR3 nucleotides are TGCGCCAGCAGCTTGGGGAGCGGGAGGAAGGATACGCAGTATTTT. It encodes CASSLGSGRKDTQYF. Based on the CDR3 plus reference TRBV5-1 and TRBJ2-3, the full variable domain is KAGVTQTPRYLIKTRGQQVTLSCSPISGHRSVSWYQQTPGQGLQFLFEYFSETQRNKGNFPGRFSGRQFSNSRSEMNVSTLELGDSALYLCASSLGSGRKDTQYFGPGTRLTVL.

CDR3 amino acids: CASSLETYTGNTIYF. CDR3 bases: TGTGCCAGCAGCTTAGAGACATACACTGGAAACACCATATATTTT. This rearrangement joins TRBV7-9 to TRBJ1-3, with unresolved D. CDR1 and CDR2 (germline): SEHNR, FQNEAQ (reference sequence). Trimming took off 1 base at V and 2 bases at J, with 9 bases between the two ends. The CDR3 runs to 15 residues.

The CDR3 loop is CASSLSTGEAFYGYTF. The CDR3 DNA follows: TGTGCCAGCAGTTTATCCACAGGGGAGGCCTTTTATGGCTACACCTTC. The genes are TRBV27 and TRBJ1-2, with 7 bases aligning to TRBD1. V lost 0 bases and J lost 5; bases outside the gene matches: 9. Germline values: CDR1 MNHEY, CDR2 SMNVEV (reference sequence). The CDR3 spans 16 residues.

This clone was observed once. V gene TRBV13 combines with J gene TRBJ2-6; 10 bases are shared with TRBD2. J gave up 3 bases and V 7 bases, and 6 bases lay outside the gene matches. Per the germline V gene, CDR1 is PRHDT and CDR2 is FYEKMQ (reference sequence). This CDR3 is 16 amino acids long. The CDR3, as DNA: TGTGCCAGCAACCCCCTAGCGGGAGTTGGGGCCAACGTCCTGACTTTC. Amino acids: CASNPLAGVGANVLTF.

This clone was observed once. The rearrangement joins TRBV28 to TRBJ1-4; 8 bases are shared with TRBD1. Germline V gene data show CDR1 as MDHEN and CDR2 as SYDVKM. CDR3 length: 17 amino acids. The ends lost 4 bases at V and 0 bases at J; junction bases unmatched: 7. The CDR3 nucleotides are TGTGCCAGCAGTTCGGGGACAGGATCTACAACTAATGAAAAACTGTTTTTT. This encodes CASSSGTGSTTNEKLFF.

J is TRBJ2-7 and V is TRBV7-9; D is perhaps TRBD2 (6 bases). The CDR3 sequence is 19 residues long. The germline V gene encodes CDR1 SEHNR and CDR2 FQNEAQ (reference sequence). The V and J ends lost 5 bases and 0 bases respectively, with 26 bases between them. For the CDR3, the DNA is TGTGCCAGCAGCGGAGCTATGGTTTCGGCGGGGCCCCGCTCCTACGAGCAGTACTTC. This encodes CASSGAMVSAGPRSYEQYF.

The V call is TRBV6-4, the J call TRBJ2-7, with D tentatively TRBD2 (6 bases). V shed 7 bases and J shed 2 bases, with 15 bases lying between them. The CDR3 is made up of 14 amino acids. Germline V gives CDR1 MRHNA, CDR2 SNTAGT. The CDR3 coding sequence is TGTGCCAGCATCCGGGACTTAAAAACCTACGAGCAGTACTTC. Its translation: CASIRDLKTYEQYF.

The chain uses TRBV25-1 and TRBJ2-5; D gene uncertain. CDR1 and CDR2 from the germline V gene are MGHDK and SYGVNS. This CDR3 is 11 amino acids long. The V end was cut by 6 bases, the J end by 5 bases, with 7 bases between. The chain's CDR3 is CASRSGETQYF. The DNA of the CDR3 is TGTGCCAGCAGGAGTGGGGAGACCCAGTACTTC.